These T cell receptor beta chains were read from a single sample in a study of T cell responses to AZD1222 COVID-19 vaccine. TCRdb's table, derived via immunoSEQ multiplex PCR, lists solely in-frame clones and lacks some. The sample consists of around 130,000 clones, 94% of them appearing once. Sequences were derived from peripheral blood, sampled on day 0 of AZD1222 vaccination. These receptors were taken from an adult in good health. Both conserved end residues are part of each CDR3. D genes are given only for firm matches. Only part of the rows carry a size: once, few, many, or a class if the clone is expanded.

NA | NA | TRBJ1-1 | TRBV6-5 | CASSPWGQILSEAFF | TGTGCCAGCAGTCCATGGGGACAAATACTCTCTGAAGCTTTCTTT
NA | TRBD1 | TRBJ1-1 | TRBV29-1 | CSARGTGGTEAFF | TGCAGCGCCCGGGGGACAGGGGGCACTGAAGCTTTCTTT
NA | NA | TRBJ2-3 | TRBV18 | CASSPNQGGEDTQYF | TGTGCCAGCTCACCAAATCAGGGGGGAGAAGATACGCAGTATTTT
NA | NA | TRBJ2-7 | TRBV18 | CASSRALRDEQYF | TGTGCCAGCTCCCGGGCTCTGAGGGACGAGCAGTACTTC
NA | NA | TRBJ2-7 | TRBV7-2 | CASSLAQGYEQYF | TGTGCCAGCAGCTTAGCGCAAGGATACGAGCAGTACTTC
NA | TRBD2 | TRBJ2-7 | TRBV28 | CASSSSGAPSYEQYF | TGTGCCAGCAGTTCTAGCGGAGCACCCTCCTACGAGCAGTACTTC
NA | NA | TRBJ1-6 | TRBV27 | CASSFGVLSPLHF | TGTGCCAGCAGTTTCGGGGTCCTCTCACCCCTCCACTTT
NA | NA | TRBJ1-1 | TRBV3-1/TRBV3-2 | CASSQVLGPNTEAFF | TGTGCCAGCAGCCAAGTTTTGGGTCCGAACACTGAAGCTTTCTTT
NA | TRBD1 | TRBJ2-7 | TRBV6-5 | CASSLRDRDYEQYF | TGTGCCAGCTCCCTCAGGGACAGGGACTACGAGCAGTACTTC
NA | TRBD1 | TRBJ2-5 | TRBV6-4 | CASSEYGTGVVETQYF | TGTGCCAGCAGTGAATACGGGACAGGGGTTGTAGAGACCCAGTACTTC
NA | NA | TRBJ1-1 | TRBV19 | CASSIARGAENTEAFF | TGTGCCAGTAGTATCGCTCGGGGGGCGGAGAACACTGAAGCTTTCTTT
NA | NA | TRBJ2-5 | TRBV7-2 | CASTVGRTAGTQYF | TGTGCCAGCACCGTGGGACGGACGGCGGGGACCCAGTACTTC
once | NA | TRBJ1-6 | TRBV12-2 | CASRPRDVSSYNSPLHF | TGTGCAAGTCGCCCCCGGGACGTGAGCTCCTATAATTCACCCCTCCACTTT
NA | NA | TRBJ2-3 | TRBV11-2 | CASSPLGSVADTQYF | TGTGCCAGCAGCCCACTAGGGTCGGTTGCAGATACGCAGTATTTT
NA | NA | TRBJ2-7 | TRBV18 | CASSPARDEQYF | TGTGCCAGCTCACCGGCACGCGATGAGCAGTACTTC
NA | NA | TRBJ2-2 | TRBV6-4 | CASSDYYTGELFF | TGTGCCAGCAGTGACTATTACACCGGGGAGCTGTTTTTT
few | TRBD1 | TRBJ1-5 | TRBV28 | CASSSHGTGVNQPQHF | TGTGCCAGCAGTTCCCACGGGACAGGGGTTAATCAGCCCCAGCATTTT
NA | NA | TRBJ1-1 | TRBV6-5 | CASSYEGLTEAFF | TGTGCCAGCAGTTACGAGGGGTTGACTGAAGCTTTCTTT
NA | NA | TRBJ2-1 | TRBV18 | CASSPRSSYNEQFF | TGTGCCAGCTCACCAAGGAGCTCCTACAATGAGCAGTTCTTC
NA | NA | TRBJ2-3 | TRBV6-5 | CASNRGPVTDTQYF | TGTGCCAGCAACCGGGGACCAGTCACAGATACGCAGTATTTT
once | NA | TRBJ2-5 | TRBV5-1 | CASSLRRRGETQYF | TGCGCCAGCAGCTTGCGACGGCGGGGCGAGACCCAGTACTTC
NA | TRBD1 | TRBJ1-2 | TRBV18 | CASSERQGNFGYTF | TGTGCCAGCTCAGAAAGACAGGGGAATTTTGGCTACACCTTC
once | TRBD2 | TRBJ2-3 | TRBV5-1 | CASSLEAGGAGDTQYF | TGCGCCAGCAGCTTGGAGGCGGGAGGGGCGGGAGATACGCAGTATTTT
NA | NA | TRBJ2-7 | TRBV5-8 | CASSSGVYEQYF | TGTGCCAGCAGCTCGGGGGTGTACGAGCAGTACTTC
NA | TRBD1 | TRBJ1-1 | TRBV15 | CATSDRENTEAFF | TGTGCCACCAGTGACAGGGAGAACACTGAAGCTTTCTTT
NA | NA | TRBJ2-3 | TRBV28 | CASSIQGPDTQYF | TGTGCCAGTTCTATACAGGGCCCAGATACGCAGTATTTT
few | NA | TRBJ2-6 | TRBV15 | CATSRESSGANVLTF | TGTGCCACCAGCAGGGAATCTTCTGGGGCCAACGTCCTGACTTTC
NA | NA | TRBJ1-3 | TRBV3-1/TRBV3-2 | CASSQDGGAGNTIYF | TGTGCCAGCAGCCAAGACGGGGGGGCAGGAAACACCATATATTTT
NA | NA | TRBJ2-7 | TRBV13 | CASSLKRLYEQYF | TGTGCCAGCAGCTTAAAGCGCCTCTACGAGCAGTACTTC
NA | NA | TRBJ2-1 | TRBV21-1 | CASSKETGWTMDNEQFF | TGTGCCAGCAGCAAAGAGACAGGCTGGACTATGGACAATGAGCAGTTCTTC
NA | NA | TRBJ1-2 | TRBV5-4 | CASSLVSYGYTF | TGTGCCAGCAGCTTAGTCAGCTATGGCTACACCTTC
NA | TRBD1 | TRBJ1-5 | TRBV6-5 | CASRNDRGSNQPQHF | TGTGCCAGCAGAAATGACAGGGGAAGTAATCAGCCCCAGCATTTT
NA | NA | TRBJ2-2 | TRBV7-9 | CASSPDSNTGELFF | TGTGCCAGCAGTCCGGATTCGAACACCGGGGAGCTGTTTTTT